The rows below give T cell receptor beta chains drawn from one sample of a study of T cell responses to AZD1222 COVID-19 vaccine. Only in-frame clones appear in the TCRdb table, and some are missing; sequencing was by immunoSEQ multiplex PCR. Of about 120,000 clones listed, roughly 90% are singletons. The input for sequencing was peripheral blood, taken on day 0 of AZD1222 vaccination. Receptors originate from an adult in good health. Each CDR3 is given without its conserved first and last residue.

TRBV7-3,TRBJ2-1,ASSLSGGAYNEQF
TRBV11-2,TRBJ2-1,ASSPGRQTAYNEQF
TRBV6-2/TRBV6-3,TRBJ2-7,ASSSGLYEQY
TRBV9,TRBJ1-5,ASSDRAGGQGYQPQH
TRBV5-5,TRBJ1-1,ASTWTGGNTEAF
TRBV9,TRBJ2-7,ASSTGSLYEQY
TRBV7-2,TRBJ1-2,ASSRTGGVGGGYT
TRBV20-1,TRBJ1-5,SASLRRGSNQPQH
TRBV11-3,TRBJ1-2,ASSSGQGASGYT
TRBV6-2/TRBV6-3,TRBJ1-4,ASSYGGGPEKLF
TRBV5-4,TRBJ2-5,ASSFGGGETQY
TRBV6-4,TRBJ2-1,ASSDHSGGVNEQF
TRBV5-4,TRBJ1-1,ASSFSNTEAF
TRBV7-9,TRBJ1-5,ASSDRNQPQH
TRBV9,TRBJ2-7,ASSVGSQGYEQY
TRBV9,TRBJ2-6,ASSVTPRQWPGANVLT